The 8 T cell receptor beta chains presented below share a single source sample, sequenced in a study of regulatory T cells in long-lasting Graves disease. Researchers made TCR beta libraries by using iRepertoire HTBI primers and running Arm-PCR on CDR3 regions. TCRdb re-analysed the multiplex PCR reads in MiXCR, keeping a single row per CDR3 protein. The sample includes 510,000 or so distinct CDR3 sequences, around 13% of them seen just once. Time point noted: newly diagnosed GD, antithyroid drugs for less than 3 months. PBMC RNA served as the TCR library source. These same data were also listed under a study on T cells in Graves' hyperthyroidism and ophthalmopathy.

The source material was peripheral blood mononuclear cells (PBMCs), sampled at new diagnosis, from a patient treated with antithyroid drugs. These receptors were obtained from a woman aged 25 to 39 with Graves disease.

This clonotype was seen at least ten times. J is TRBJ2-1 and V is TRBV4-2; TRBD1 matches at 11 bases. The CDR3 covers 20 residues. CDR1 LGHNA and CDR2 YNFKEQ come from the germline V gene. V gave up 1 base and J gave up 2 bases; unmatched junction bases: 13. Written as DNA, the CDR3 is TGTGCCAGCAGCCAAGTCGGGACAGGGGGTTCTTTGGCTACCTACAATGAGCAGTTCTTC. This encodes CASSQVGTGGSLATYNEQFF.

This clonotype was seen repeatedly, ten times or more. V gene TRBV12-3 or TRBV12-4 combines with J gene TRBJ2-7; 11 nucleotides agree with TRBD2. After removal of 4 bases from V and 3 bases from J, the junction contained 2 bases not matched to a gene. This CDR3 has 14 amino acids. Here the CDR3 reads CASSYGTSGYEQYF. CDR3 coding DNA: TGTGCCAGCAGTTACGGGACTAGCGGCTACGAGCAGTACTTC.

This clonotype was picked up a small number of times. The CDR3 loop is CASSPDRGGYSGANVLTF. CDR3 nucleotides: TGTGCCAGCAGTCCCGACAGGGGCGGGTATTCTGGGGCCAACGTCCTGACTTTC. The chain recombines TRBV6-1 with TRBJ2-6; 8 bases match TRBD1. With V trimmed by 5 bases and J by 1 base, 10 bases remained unmatched. This CDR3 has 18 amino acids. From germline, CDR1 is MNHNS and CDR2 SASEGT.

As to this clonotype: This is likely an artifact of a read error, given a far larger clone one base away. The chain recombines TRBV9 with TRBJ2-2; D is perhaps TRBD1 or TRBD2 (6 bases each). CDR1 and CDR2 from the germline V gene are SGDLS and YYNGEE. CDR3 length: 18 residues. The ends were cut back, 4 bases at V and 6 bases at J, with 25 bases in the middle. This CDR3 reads CASSRTGGGAFGAGELFF. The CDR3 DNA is TGTGCCAGCAGCAGAACCGGGGGCGGGGCGTTCGGTGCCGGGGAGCTGTTTTTT.

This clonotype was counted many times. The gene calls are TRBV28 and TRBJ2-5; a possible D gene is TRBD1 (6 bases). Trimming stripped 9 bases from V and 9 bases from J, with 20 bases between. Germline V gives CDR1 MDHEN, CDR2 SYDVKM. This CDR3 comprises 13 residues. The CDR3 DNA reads TGTGCCAGTCGGACAGTGAATGAGTGGGCCCAGTACTTC. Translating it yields CASRTVNEWAQYF.

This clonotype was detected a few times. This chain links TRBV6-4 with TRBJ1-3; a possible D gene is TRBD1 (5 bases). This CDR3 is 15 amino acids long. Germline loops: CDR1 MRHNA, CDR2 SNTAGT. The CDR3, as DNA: TGTGCGGTCCTCACGGGACGTACCTCTGGAAACACCATATATTTT. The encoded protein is CAVLTGRTSGNTIYF.

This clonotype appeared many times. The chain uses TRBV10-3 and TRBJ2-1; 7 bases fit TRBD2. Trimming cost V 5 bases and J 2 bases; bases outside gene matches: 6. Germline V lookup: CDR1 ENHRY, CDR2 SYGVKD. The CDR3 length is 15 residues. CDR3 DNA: TGTGCCATCAGTTTCAGCGGGGAAACCTACAATGAGCAGTTCTTC. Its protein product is CAISFSGETYNEQFF.

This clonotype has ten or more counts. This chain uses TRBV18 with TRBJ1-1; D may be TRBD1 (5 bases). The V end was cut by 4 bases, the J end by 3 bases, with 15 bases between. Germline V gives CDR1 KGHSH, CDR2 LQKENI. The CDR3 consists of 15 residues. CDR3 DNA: TGTGCCAGCTCACTGGGGCAGGCCGGGGACACTGAAGCTTTCTTT. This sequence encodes CASSLGQAGDTEAFF.